The rows below give T cell receptor beta chains drawn from one sample of a study of T cell responses to AZD1222 COVID-19 vaccine. Produced via immunoSEQ multiplex PCR; TCRdb's table is partial and in-frame only. The sample holds tens of thousands of clones, more than 85% seen once. Source: peripheral blood, taken 28 days after the second AZD1222 dose. These receptors were taken from an adult who received the AZD1222 COVID-19 vaccine. The CDR3 runs from the conserved cysteine through the conserved F or W. Fields, in order: clone size, V gene, J gene, D gene, CDR3 DNA, CDR3 protein. D genes are given only for firm matches. The size of a clone is reported for some rows only, either as once, few or many, or as a class for expanded clones.

clone_size: -; v_call: TRBV29-1; j_call: TRBJ1-1; d_call: TRBD1; cdr3_nt: TGCAGCGTTGAAGAGACAGGGACTGAAGCTTTCTTT; cdr3_aa: CSVEETGTEAFF
clone_size: -; v_call: TRBV5-4; j_call: TRBJ1-1; d_call: -; cdr3_nt: TGTGCCAGCAGCTTGGGGTCGGGCGAGAACACTGAAGCTTTCTTT; cdr3_aa: CASSLGSGENTEAFF
clone_size: few; v_call: TRBV27; j_call: TRBJ1-6; d_call: TRBD1; cdr3_nt: TGTGCCAGCAGTCTTCGGGGACAGGGGGCTCAAAATTCACCCCTCCACTTT; cdr3_aa: CASSLRGQGAQNSPLHF
clone_size: -; v_call: TRBV18; j_call: TRBJ1-6; d_call: -; cdr3_nt: TGTGCCAGCTCAACGAATAGGGAAGGGGGTTCACCCCTCCACTTT; cdr3_aa: CASSTNREGGSPLHF
clone_size: -; v_call: TRBV7-2; j_call: TRBJ1-1; d_call: -; cdr3_nt: TGTGCCAGCGGTCGGGGGGCGAGTAAATCCATGAACACTGAAGCTTTCTTT; cdr3_aa: CASGRGASKSMNTEAFF
clone_size: -; v_call: TRBV4-1; j_call: TRBJ1-1; d_call: TRBD1; cdr3_nt: TGCGCCAGCAGCCAAGAGGCAGGGGGTGAAGCTTTCTTT; cdr3_aa: CASSQEAGGEAFF
clone_size: -; v_call: TRBV28; j_call: TRBJ2-2; d_call: TRBD1; cdr3_nt: TGTGCCAGCAGTTTATTTGGGACAGGGGGCGGCGGGGAGCTGTTTTTT; cdr3_aa: CASSLFGTGGGGELFF
clone_size: -; v_call: TRBV2; j_call: TRBJ1-6; d_call: -; cdr3_nt: TGTGCCAGTAGAGGGGCCAGGTCCTACTATTCCTCCTATAATTCACCCCTCCACTTT; cdr3_aa: CASRGARSYYSSYNSPLHF
clone_size: -; v_call: TRBV7-2; j_call: TRBJ2-7; d_call: TRBD2; cdr3_nt: TGTGCCAGCAGCCCAGGACTAGTTCTCTACGAGCAGTACTTC; cdr3_aa: CASSPGLVLYEQYF
clone_size: -; v_call: TRBV18; j_call: TRBJ1-1; d_call: -; cdr3_nt: TGTGCCAGCTCACCTTCCGGGACACCCGTAGAAGCTTTCTTT; cdr3_aa: CASSPSGTPVEAFF
clone_size: -; v_call: TRBV19; j_call: TRBJ1-1; d_call: -; cdr3_nt: TGTGCCAGTAGTCCAGGGAGGAACACTGAAGCTTTCTTT; cdr3_aa: CASSPGRNTEAFF
clone_size: -; v_call: TRBV6-5; j_call: TRBJ2-5; d_call: -; cdr3_nt: TGTGCCAGCAGACACACCGGGACAAAAGAGGGGACCCAGTACTTC; cdr3_aa: CASRHTGTKEGTQYF
clone_size: -; v_call: TRBV7-9; j_call: TRBJ1-2; d_call: -; cdr3_nt: TGTGCCAGCAGCCCGGCGGGGGGAGGCTATGGCTACACCTTC; cdr3_aa: CASSPAGGGYGYTF
clone_size: -; v_call: TRBV12-3/TRBV12-4; j_call: TRBJ2-2; d_call: TRBD2; cdr3_nt: TGTGCCAGCAGTTTACGGGGGGCCGGGGAGCTGTTTTTT; cdr3_aa: CASSLRGAGELFF
clone_size: few; v_call: TRBV5-6; j_call: TRBJ1-5; d_call: -; cdr3_nt: TGTGCCAGCAGCCAGGGCAGGGCCTATAGCAATCAGCCCCAGCATTTT; cdr3_aa: CASSQGRAYSNQPQHF
clone_size: -; v_call: TRBV7-2; j_call: TRBJ1-2; d_call: -; cdr3_nt: TGTGCCAGCAGCTCCATCTCCGGGAATGGCTACACCTTC; cdr3_aa: CASSSISGNGYTF
clone_size: -; v_call: TRBV19; j_call: TRBJ1-5; d_call: -; cdr3_nt: TGTGCCAGTAGGATCCGGGACGATACTAGCAATCAGCCCCAGCATTTT; cdr3_aa: CASRIRDDTSNQPQHF
clone_size: -; v_call: TRBV5-1; j_call: TRBJ2-3; d_call: TRBD1; cdr3_nt: TGCGCCAGCAGCTTGGAAGGACAGGGGACAGATACGCAGTATTTT; cdr3_aa: CASSLEGQGTDTQYF
clone_size: once; v_call: TRBV4-1; j_call: TRBJ2-2; d_call: -; cdr3_nt: TGCGCCAGCAGCCAAGACAGCTACACCGGGGAGCTGTTTTTT; cdr3_aa: CASSQDSYTGELFF
clone_size: -; v_call: TRBV7-3; j_call: TRBJ1-1; d_call: -; cdr3_nt: TGTGCCAGCAGCTTAGGCGGGATTATGAACACTGAAGCTTTCTTT; cdr3_aa: CASSLGGIMNTEAFF
clone_size: once; v_call: TRBV5-6; j_call: TRBJ2-1; d_call: -; cdr3_nt: TGTGCCAGCAGCCAGGGTCTCAAAGCGGAGTTCTTC; cdr3_aa: CASSQGLKAEFF
clone_size: -; v_call: TRBV3-1/TRBV3-2; j_call: TRBJ1-2; d_call: -; cdr3_nt: TGTGCCAGCAGCCAAGCATCAGGTACCCATGGCTACACCTTC; cdr3_aa: CASSQASGTHGYTF
clone_size: -; v_call: TRBV28; j_call: TRBJ2-7; d_call: -; cdr3_nt: TGTGCCAGCAGTCGCCTCCCGGGACCACCCTACGAGCAGTACTTC; cdr3_aa: CASSRLPGPPYEQYF
clone_size: -; v_call: TRBV24-1; j_call: TRBJ1-4; d_call: TRBD1; cdr3_nt: TGTGCCACCAGTGATCCGAGGACAGGGGGTGAAAAACTGTTTTTT; cdr3_aa: CATSDPRTGGEKLFF
clone_size: -; v_call: TRBV5-8; j_call: TRBJ1-1; d_call: -; cdr3_nt: TGTGCCAGCACCCTCGACGGCCTGAACACTGAAGCTTTCTTT; cdr3_aa: CASTLDGLNTEAFF
clone_size: -; v_call: TRBV27; j_call: TRBJ1-1; d_call: -; cdr3_nt: TGTGCCAGCAGGCACCAGGGTTGGGACACTGAAGCTTTCTTT; cdr3_aa: CASRHQGWDTEAFF
clone_size: few; v_call: TRBV5-1; j_call: TRBJ1-4; d_call: -; cdr3_nt: TGCGCCAGCAGCTTGACCCCAAGTAATGAAAAACTGTTTTTT; cdr3_aa: CASSLTPSNEKLFF
clone_size: -; v_call: TRBV7-8; j_call: TRBJ2-5; d_call: TRBD2; cdr3_nt: TGTGCCAGCCATAGCGGGGGGGCACGAGAGACCCAGTACTTC; cdr3_aa: CASHSGGARETQYF
clone_size: -; v_call: TRBV4-2; j_call: TRBJ2-2; d_call: -; cdr3_nt: TGTGCCAGCAGCCAAGATAAAAGGATCAACACCGGGGAGCTGTTTTTT; cdr3_aa: CASSQDKRINTGELFF
clone_size: once; v_call: TRBV3-1/TRBV3-2; j_call: TRBJ1-3; d_call: TRBD1; cdr3_nt: TGTGCCAGCAGGGAAACAGGGGCCTCGGGAAACACCATATATTTT; cdr3_aa: CASRETGASGNTIYF
clone_size: once; v_call: TRBV28; j_call: TRBJ1-5; d_call: TRBD1; cdr3_nt: TGTGCCAGCAGTTTCCCACGGACAGGGGGCCTTAATCAGCCCCAGCATTTT; cdr3_aa: CASSFPRTGGLNQPQHF